Below are 6 T cell receptor beta chains sequenced from a single sample in a study of blood T cell repertoires in COVID-19. TCRdb's table, derived via immunoSEQ multiplex PCR, lists solely in-frame clones and lacks some. The data contain approximately 150,000 clones, 87% of them singletons. Input material: peripheral blood. The receptors stem from a woman aged 45-65 years with acute or convalescent COVID-19.

This chain uses TRBV18 with TRBJ2-3; D ambiguous. The CDR3 extends over 12 amino acids. Per the germline V gene, CDR1 is KGHSH and CDR2 is LQKENI. Trimming left V 3 bases short and J 5 bases short, with 6 bases between. The CDR3 coding sequence is TGTGCCAGCTCACCTTCCGGAGATACGCAGTATTTT. The encoded protein is CASSPSGDTQYF. The entire variable domain, with the rest obtained from reference TRBV18 and TRBJ2-3, is as follows: NAGVMQNPRHLVRRRGQEARLRCSPMKGHSHVYWYRQLPEEGLKFMVYLQKENIIDESGMPKERFSAEFPKEGPSILRIQQVVRGDSAAYFCASSPSGDTQYFGPGTRLTVL.

The CDR3 bases are TGTGCCAGCAGCCGGACAGCGATTAGCACAGATACGCAGTATTTT. Translation gives CASSRTAISTDTQYF. The V call is TRBV4-2, the J call TRBJ2-3, with a possible D match to TRBD1 (6 bases). This CDR3 spans 15 amino acids. V lost 4 bases and J 0 bases, leaving 11 bases between the germline ends. Germline V lookup: CDR1 LGHNA, CDR2 YNFKEQ.

The rearrangement uses TRBV5-1 and TRBJ1-1; 10 bases align to TRBD1. Germline-derived CDR1 and CDR2 are SGHRS and YFSETQ. V shed 4 bases and J 0 bases; nucleotides not matched to a gene: 6. The CDR3 has 16 amino acids. The chain's CDR3 is CASSKGQGIMNTEAFF. DNA of the CDR3: TGCGCCAGCAGCAAGGGACAGGGGATCATGAACACTGAAGCTTTCTTT. The complete variable domain, with remaining parts taken from reference TRBV5-1 and TRBJ1-1, reads KAGVTQTPRYLIKTRGQQVTLSCSPISGHRSVSWYQQTPGQGLQFLFEYFSETQRNKGNFPGRFSGRQFSNSRSEMNVSTLELGDSALYLCASSKGQGIMNTEAFFGQGTRLTVV.

In this sample, this clone turned up once. The V and J genes are TRBV19 and TRBJ1-1; a weak D match, TRBD1 (6 bases). V lost 3 bases and J lost 0, with 14 bases in between. This CDR3 is built from 16 residues. Germline V gene sequence: CDR1 LNHDA, CDR2 SQIVND (reference sequence). This CDR3 is CASSIRSGGVNTEAFF. The CDR3 region has the DNA TGTGCCAGTAGTATTCGGTCGGGGGGCGTGAACACTGAAGCTTTCTTT.

This chain connects TRBV30 to TRBJ2-5; possible D gene TRBD1, 5 bases. With 0 bases removed from V and 7 bases from J, the gap between germline ends came to 15 bases. CDR1 and CDR2 (germline): GTSNPN, SVGIG (reference sequence). The CDR3 totals 14 residues. The CDR3 DNA follows: TGTGCCTGGAGTGTGAGTCTGTCGCAGGGGACCCAGTACTTC. Encoded protein: CAWSVSLSQGTQYF.

The chain combines TRBV11-3 with TRBJ2-5, with D tentatively TRBD2 (6 bases). Trimming cost V 3 bases and J 5 bases, with 10 bases left between them. In germline, CDR1 is SGHNT, CDR2 YENEEA. The CDR3 extends over 13 amino acids. For the CDR3, the DNA is TGTGCCAGCAGCTTGGGTAGCGGTGAGACCCAGTACTTC. Translation: CASSLGSGETQYF.